The 27 T cell receptor beta chains reported below all come from one sample, sequenced in a study of PD-1 blockade in mismatch repair-deficient tumors. Libraries were prepared by immunoSEQ multiplex PCR; TCRdb keeps only in-frame clonotypes and omits some of them. This table has 20,000 to 25,000 clones, about 83% appearing once. This material consisted of peripheral blood, taken 2 weeks after starting pembrolizumab. These receptors all come from an adult with mismatch repair-deficient cancer.

The genes are TRBV29-1 and TRBJ2-1; TRBD1 matches at 12 bases. The trim removed 4 bases at V and 8 bases at J, leaving 6 bases unmatched. This CDR3 region has 14 residues. The V gene's germline CDR1 is SQVTM and CDR2 ANQGSEA. This CDR3 is CSVVLGQGADEQFF. Here the CDR3 DNA reads TGCAGCGTTGTATTGGGACAGGGGGCCGATGAGCAGTTCTTC.

The rearrangement uses TRBV25-1 and TRBJ1-1; no definite D call. Trimming took 3 bases from V and 0 from J, leaving 11 bases between them. This CDR3 has 15 amino acids. The germline V gene has CDR1 MGHDK and CDR2 SYGVNS. The CDR3: CASSDRGWMNTEAFF. CDR3 sequence (DNA): TGTGCCAGCAGTGATCGGGGTTGGATGAACACTGAAGCTTTCTTT.

By sample fraction, this clone is medium-sized. DNA of the CDR3: TGTGCCAGCAGCCAAACAAGAGCAGAGACCCAGTACTTC. Its translation is CASSQTRAETQYF. The chain has TRBV11-3 and TRBJ2-5; no clear D gene. The germline gives CDR1 SGHNT, CDR2 YENEEA. V was clipped by 5 bases and J by 4 bases, with 11 bases between them. The CDR3 has 13 amino acids.

J is TRBJ2-5 and V is TRBV29-1, with no clear D. CDR1 and CDR2 (germline): SQVTM, ANQGSEA. The length of the CDR3 is 13 residues. The germline V and J ends were trimmed by 4 bases and 1 base, with 10 bases remaining between them. This CDR3 is CSVGITAQETQYF. In DNA form, the CDR3 reads TGCAGCGTTGGTATAACGGCCCAAGAGACCCAGTACTTC.

The V gene is TRBV19, the J gene TRBJ2-7, with 8 bases matching TRBD2. The CDR3 is 13 residues long. The trim removed 3 bases at V and 6 bases at J, leaving 4 bases unmatched. The V gene's germline CDR1 is LNHDA and CDR2 SQIVND (reference sequence). This CDR3 reads CASSIGLAGEQYF. In DNA form, the CDR3 reads TGTGCCAGTAGTATTGGGCTAGCGGGCGAGCAGTACTTC. The full variable domain, rest sourced from reference TRBV19 and TRBJ2-7, is DGGITQSPKYLFRKEGQNVTLSCEQNLNHDAMYWYRQDPGQGLRLIYYSQIVNDFQKGDIAEGYSVSREKKESFPLTVTSAQKNPTAFYLCASSIGLAGEQYFGPGTRLTVT.

J is TRBJ2-7 and V is TRBV7-9; 7 bases are a match to TRBD2. The CDR3 runs 14 residues. The germline CDR1 and CDR2 sequences are SEHNR and FQNEAQ (reference sequence). Losses at the gene ends were 8 bases for V and 0 bases for J; bases not matched to a gene: 7. CDR3 sequence reads: CASDGGGSSYEQYF. CDR3 sequence (DNA): TGTGCCAGCGATGGGGGGGGAAGCTCCTACGAGCAGTACTTC.

The chain links TRBV29-1 to TRBJ2-3, with a weak D call TRBD1 (5 bases). This CDR3 is 15 amino acids long. Germline V lookup: CDR1 SQVTM, CDR2 ANQGSEA. V lost 4 bases, J lost 2 bases, and 16 bases lay in between. Here the CDR3 DNA reads TGCAGCGTTGGAGGACATTTCCCCCTCACAGATACGCAGTATTTT. This sequence encodes CSVGGHFPLTDTQYF.

The V and J genes are TRBV7-9 and TRBJ2-5, with 8 nucleotides matching TRBD2. Germline CDR1 and CDR2: SEHNR and FQNEAQ (reference sequence). The V gene end was trimmed by 3 bases and the J gene end by 7 bases; junction bases not matched to a gene: 13. The CDR3 length is 16 residues. CDR3 amino acids: CASSFTGTSFPGTQYF. In DNA form, the CDR3 reads TGTGCCAGCAGCTTTACCGGGACTAGTTTCCCGGGGACCCAGTACTTC.

The genes are TRBV6-6 and TRBJ2-7; TRBD2 matches at 10 bases. CDR3 length equals 14 residues. The germline gives CDR1 MNHNY, CDR2 SVGAGI (reference sequence). J gave up 3 bases and V 8 bases, and 7 bases lay outside the gene matches. In nucleotides, the CDR3 is TGTGCCAGCGGCTACGGACTAGCGGACTACGAGCAGTACTTC. It encodes CASGYGLADYEQYF.

This clone was counted once. The chain recombines TRBV19 with TRBJ2-3, with D possibly being TRBD1 (6 bases). The CDR3 consists of 13 residues. CDR1 is LNHDA and CDR2 is SQIVND in the germline V gene (reference sequence). Between the trimmed V and J ends, which lost 6 bases and 4 bases, there was a span of 11 bases. The CDR3 protein is CASSRGHPDTQYF. CDR3 sequence (DNA): TGTGCCAGTAGCCGGGGACACCCAGATACGCAGTATTTT.

This chain links TRBV28 with TRBJ1-1, with D perhaps matching TRBD1 (6 bases). The CDR3 is 16 amino acids. CDR1 is MDHEN, CDR2 SYDVKM, per germline. Trimming removed 9 bases from V and 0 bases from J, with 20 bases in between. The CDR3 DNA reads TGTGCCAGTGATTTGACCGGGACACCTTTGAACACTGAAGCTTTCTTT. Its translation: CASDLTGTPLNTEAFF.

The chain combines TRBV11-2 with TRBJ2-7; D may be TRBD2 (5 bases). Germline V CDR1 and CDR2: SGHAT, FQNNGV. The CDR3 spans 14 residues. V lost 6 bases and J lost 5, with 17 bases in between. The DNA of the CDR3 is TGTGCCAGCAGGCTCCCGTTTGAGGGCCACGAGCAGTACTTC. It yields the protein CASRLPFEGHEQYF.

The genes are TRBV7-9 and TRBJ1-4; 7 bases match TRBD1. CDR1 and CDR2 from the germline V gene are SEHNR and FQNEAQ (reference sequence). CDR3 size: 14 residues. J was trimmed by 10 bases and V by 5 bases; bases with no gene match: 10. The CDR3 here is CASSQSTGEGKLFF. The CDR3 nucleotides read TGTGCCAGCAGCCAGAGTACAGGGGAAGGAAAACTGTTTTTT.

The chain joins TRBV14 to TRBJ2-4; D perhaps matches TRBD1 (5 bases). The CDR3 sequence is 14 residues long. V shed 2 bases and J shed 7 bases, with 12 bases lying between them. Per the germline V gene, CDR1 is SGHDN and CDR2 is FVKESK. CDR3 sequence reads: CASSQFGQGNIQYF. CDR3 sequence (DNA): TGTGCCAGCAGCCAATTCGGTCAGGGTAACATTCAGTACTTC.

The J gene is TRBJ1-1, the V gene TRBV10-2; no clear D gene. With 4 bases removed from V and 0 bases from J, the gap between germline ends came to 0 bases. The CDR3 contains 11 residues. Germline CDR1 and CDR2: WSHSY and SAAADI. The CDR3 DNA is TGCGCCAGCAGTGTGAACACTGAAGCTTTCTTT. Translated, it gives CASSVNTEAFF.

J is TRBJ1-1 and V is TRBV14; no firm D call. Germline CDR1 SGHDN, CDR2 FVKESK. CDR3 length equals 15 residues. The V end was cut by 4 bases, the J end by 3 bases, with 15 bases between. The CDR3 spells CASSPLTQRYTEAFF. CDR3 DNA: TGTGCCAGCAGCCCTCTCACACAGCGTTACACTGAAGCTTTCTTT.

The rearrangement links TRBV5-1 to TRBJ2-7, with 8 bases that match TRBD1. This CDR3 spans 14 amino acids. The germline V gene encodes CDR1 SGHRS and CDR2 YFSETQ. J gave up 2 bases and V 5 bases, and 6 bases lay outside the gene matches. In nucleotides, the CDR3 is TGCGCCAGCAGGACAGGGGATGCGGCCTACGAGCAGTACTTC. This translates into CASRTGDAAYEQYF.

The chain uses TRBV4-3 and TRBJ2-4; 8 nucleotides line up with TRBD1. Germline V gives CDR1 LGHNA, CDR2 YSLEER. Trimming removed 0 bases from V and 3 bases from J; junction bases left unmatched: 4. This CDR3 has 16 residues. The CDR3 is CASSQDLGQGKNIQYF. CDR3 nucleotides: TGCGCCAGCAGCCAAGATCTCGGACAGGGCAAAAACATTCAGTACTTC.

A single count supports this clone. J is TRBJ1-1 and V is TRBV9, with TRBD1 as a possible D gene (6 bases). V lost 4 bases to trimming and J lost 2 bases, with 15 bases between them. Per the germline V gene, CDR1 is SGDLS and CDR2 is YYNGEE. This CDR3 comprises 15 residues. The DNA for the CDR3 is TGTGCCAGCAGCCCAAGAACAGGGCTTAACACTGAAGCTTTCTTT. This codes for CASSPRTGLNTEAFF. Full variable domain (rest looked up from reference TRBV9 and TRBJ1-1): DSGVTQTPKHLITATGQRVTLRCSPRSGDLSVYWYQQSLDQGLQFLIQYYNGEERAKGNILERFSAQQFPDLHSELNLSSLELGDSALYFCASSPRTGLNTEAFFGQGTRLTVV.

This clone was counted only a few times. The J gene is TRBJ1-2, the V gene TRBV7-6; D is possibly TRBD1 (5 bases). The germline gives CDR1 SGHVS, CDR2 FNYEAQ. CDR3 size: 14 residues. Trimming left V 4 bases short and J 3 bases short, with 12 bases between. CDR3 sequence (DNA): TGTGCCAGCAGCTCGGGACCCGGGGACTATGGCTACACCTTC. Residues: CASSSGPGDYGYTF.

Concerning this clone itself: Germline is not matched at one junction end, which may reflect a read error. Other DNA sequences in this sample translate to the same CDR3. The V and J genes are TRBV5-6 and TRBJ2-1; D remains unclear. Germline V gene lookup returns CDR1 SGHDT and CDR2 YYEEEE. The CDR3 has 11 residues. The CDR3, as DNA: TGCGCCAGCAGCCTGGTGCGGGAGCAGTTCTTC. Protein sequence: CASSLVREQFF.

This clone was seen just once. The rearrangement uses TRBV9 and TRBJ1-2, with 8 bases that match TRBD1. Germline V gene lookup returns CDR1 SGDLS and CDR2 YYNGEE. The ends lost 3 bases at V and 4 bases at J; junction bases unmatched: 8. This CDR3 has 15 amino acids. DNA for the CDR3: TGTGCCAGCAGCGGAAGAGTACAGGGGGGCTATGGCTACACCTTC. It specifies CASSGRVQGGYGYTF.

This clone was seen just once. This chain uses TRBV9 with TRBJ2-3; possible D gene TRBD2, 7 bases. The germline V gene encodes CDR1 SGDLS and CDR2 YYNGEE. Trimming took off 5 bases at V and 3 bases at J, with 16 bases between the two ends. The CDR3 has 15 amino acids. The CDR3 bases are TGTGCCAGCAGTCCCGGAGGGAGGGGGACAGATACGCAGTATTTT. Translated: CASSPGGRGTDTQYF.

This sequence joins TRBV5-4 and TRBJ2-3; D unresolved. Germline CDR1 reads SGHNT; CDR2 reads YYREEE (reference sequence). Trimming pared 4 bases from V and 2 bases from J, leaving 8 bases between. The CDR3 extends over 13 amino acids. The DNA for the CDR3 is TGTGCCAGCAGCCCGACTCCCACAGATACGCAGTATTTT. This sequence encodes CASSPTPTDTQYF.

The chain has TRBV5-1 and TRBJ1-1, with 7 bases identical to TRBD1. This CDR3 comprises 14 residues. V dropped 2 bases and J dropped 0; count of bases not matched to a gene: 1. Germline V CDR1 and CDR2: SGHRS, YFSETQ. The CDR3 sequence is CASSFRGMNTEAFF. The CDR3 nucleotides are TGCGCCAGCAGCTTCAGGGGGATGAACACTGAAGCTTTCTTT.

The chain recombines TRBV19 with TRBJ2-5, with D tentatively TRBD1 (6 bases). V was pared by 3 bases and J by 3 bases, with 14 bases between. CDR3 size: 15 residues. The germline CDR1 and CDR2 sequences are LNHDA and SQIVND (reference sequence). The CDR3 coding sequence is TGTGCCAGTAGTATGGGGGACACAGTCAAAGAGACCCAGTACTTC. Translated, it gives CASSMGDTVKETQYF.

The chain carries TRBV2 and TRBJ2-1, with D possibly matching TRBD2 (6 bases). Looked up from germline, CDR1 is SNHLY and CDR2 is FYNNEI. Trimming left V 8 bases short and J 6 bases short, with 20 bases between. The CDR3 contains 15 residues. The CDR3 is CASQRLTGELNEQFF. In nucleotides, the CDR3 is TGTGCCAGCCAAAGACTAACGGGGGAGCTCAATGAGCAGTTCTTC.